This entry lists 24 T cell receptor beta chains sequenced from one sample in a study of vaccination effects on CD4 cells after COVID-19. Upon completion of 10 to 11 days in culture, CD4+ T cells were isolated. BNT162b2 vaccine or mRNA-1273 vaccine was given to participants in two doses. The antigens of these receptors remain unknown. Produced via immunoSEQ multiplex PCR; TCRdb's table is partial and in-frame only. The sample includes 47,000 or so clones, under 80% of them seen just once. Sequenced here: CD4+ T cells from PBMCs cultured without peptide, sampled after COVID-19 vaccination. The receptors here all came from a human donor who received a COVID-19 vaccine.

The chain couples TRBV19 to TRBJ1-1, with D uncertain. Germline CDR1 LNHDA, CDR2 SQIVND (reference sequence). The CDR3 totals 15 residues. V was pared by 5 bases and J by 2 bases, with 15 bases between. This CDR3 is CASSRDRTTNTEAFF. Here the CDR3 DNA reads TGTGCCAGTAGTCGGGATCGGACGACTAACACTGAAGCTTTCTTT.

This chain uses TRBV18 with TRBJ2-7, with TRBD1 matching 9 bases. Germline V lookup: CDR1 KGHSH, CDR2 LQKENI. The CDR3 totals 14 residues. J gave up 2 bases and V 5 bases, and 4 bases lay outside the gene matches. CDR3 DNA sequence: TGTGCCAGCTCAGGGACAGGGCTCCCCTACGAGCAGTACTTC. Translated, it gives CASSGTGLPYEQYF. The variable domain in full, with the rest retrieved from reference TRBV18 and TRBJ2-7, is NAGVMQNPRHLVRRRGQEARLRCSPMKGHSHVYWYRQLPEEGLKFMVYLQKENIIDESGMPKERFSAEFPKEGPSILRIQQVVRGDSAAYFCASSGTGLPYEQYFGPGTRLTVT.

The table lists this clone with a few counts. The V gene is TRBV6-6, the J gene TRBJ2-7; perhaps TRBD1 as D (6 bases). The CDR3 is 12 residues long. The V end was cut by 5 bases, the J end by 3 bases, with 8 bases between. CDR1 and CDR2 (germline): MNHNY, SVGAGI (reference sequence). CDR3 residues: CASSTTGYEQYF. The CDR3 coding sequence is TGTGCCAGCAGTACGACAGGCTACGAGCAGTACTTC.

This chain links TRBV5-1 with TRBJ1-1, with D possibly being TRBD1 (6 bases). V lost 4 bases and J lost 5, with 15 bases in between. CDR1 SGHRS and CDR2 YFSETQ come from the germline V gene. This CDR3 contains 14 residues. CDR3 coding DNA: TGCGCCAGCAGCATCGGACACCAGGGGACTGAAGCTTTCTTT. This codes for CASSIGHQGTEAFF.

The CDR3 protein is CSAREYEKLFF. The CDR3 region has the DNA TGCAGTGCTAGAGAGTATGAAAAACTGTTTTTT. The chain links TRBV20-1 to TRBJ1-4; no definite D call. Between the trimmed V and J ends, which lost 0 bases and 6 bases, there was a span of 2 bases. The CDR3 has 11 residues. Germline values: CDR1 DFQATT, CDR2 SNEGSKA (reference sequence).

The chain is built from TRBV4-1 and TRBJ1-3, with 8 bases aligning to TRBD1. Germline trimming cut 1 base from V and 1 base from J; bases unmatched to any gene: 0. CDR1 is MGHRA and CDR2 is YSYEKL in the germline V gene. This CDR3 region has 15 residues. CDR3 in amino acids: CASSQGTGSGNTIYF. The CDR3 nucleotides are TGCGCCAGCAGCCAAGGGACAGGGTCTGGAAACACCATATATTTT.

The chain carries TRBV5-1 and TRBJ1-1; D not resolved. The CDR3 length is 18 residues. Germline CDR1 is SGHRS and CDR2 is YFSETQ. Trimming left V 0 bases short and J 0 bases short, with 18 bases between. The CDR3 loop reads CASSLAHRALEMNTEAFF. The CDR3 nucleotides are TGCGCCAGCAGCTTGGCCCATCGGGCGTTAGAGATGAACACTGAAGCTTTCTTT. The complete variable domain, with remaining parts taken from reference TRBV5-1 and TRBJ1-1, reads KAGVTQTPRYLIKTRGQQVTLSCSPISGHRSVSWYQQTPGQGLQFLFEYFSETQRNKGNFPGRFSGRQFSNSRSEMNVSTLELGDSALYLCASSLAHRALEMNTEAFFGQGTRLTVV.

The chain joins TRBV5-6 to TRBJ1-5; D possibly corresponds to TRBD1 (5 bases). Deletions cut 3 bases from V and 1 base from J, with 8 bases between. CDR3 length: 14 amino acids. Per germline, CDR1 SGHDT and CDR2 YYEEEE. CDR3 DNA: TGTGCCAGCAGCTGGGGCAGGAGCAATCAGCCCCAGCATTTT. Amino acid sequence: CASSWGRSNQPQHF. Looking up the rest from reference TRBV5-6 and TRBJ1-5 gives the full variable domain: DAGVTQSPTHLIKTRGQQVTLRCSPKSGHDTVSWYQQALGQGPQFIFQYYEEEERQRGNFPDRFSGHQFPNYSSELNVNALLLGDSALYLCASSWGRSNQPQHFGDGTRLSIL.

The chain is built from TRBV27 and TRBJ2-1; 14 bases map to TRBD2. Looked up from germline, CDR1 is MNHEY and CDR2 is SMNVEV (reference sequence). Trimming took 6 bases from V and 4 from J; bases not matched to a gene: 5. The CDR3 covers 16 residues. CDR3 region: CASRGTSGSQYNEQFF. The CDR3 region has the DNA TGTGCCAGCAGGGGGACTAGCGGGAGCCAATACAATGAGCAGTTCTTC.

The V and J genes are TRBV6-1 and TRBJ2-4; unclear D gene. CDR1 and CDR2 (germline): MNHNS, SASEGT. Trimming cost V 2 bases and J 6 bases, with 17 bases left between them. The CDR3 totals 16 residues. The CDR3 region is CASSELFGSGVNIQYF. The CDR3 DNA reads as TGTGCCAGCAGTGAATTGTTTGGGTCCGGCGTAAACATTCAGTACTTC.

The chain joins TRBV3-1 (or the pseudogene TRBV3-2) to TRBJ2-3, with D unclear. The CDR3 has 13 residues. CDR1 LGHDT and CDR2 YNNKEL come from the germline V gene (reference sequence). The ends were cut back, 2 bases at V and 2 bases at J, with 5 bases in the middle. CDR3 sequence reads: CASSQISTDTQYF. The CDR3, as DNA: TGTGCCAGCAGCCAAATATCCACAGATACGCAGTATTTT.

This clone was seen only a few times. The chain couples TRBV27 to TRBJ2-1; 11 bases agree with TRBD2. This CDR3 contains 16 residues. J gave up 2 bases and V 6 bases, and 6 bases lay outside the gene matches. The germline V gene has CDR1 MNHEY and CDR2 SMNVEV (reference sequence). This chain's CDR3 is CASSIAGGGAYNEQFF. The CDR3 DNA reads as TGTGCCAGCAGCATAGCGGGAGGGGGGGCCTACAATGAGCAGTTCTTC.

The V gene is TRBV2, the J gene TRBJ2-7; 7 nucleotides agree with TRBD1. CDR3 length: 14 residues. In germline, CDR1 is SNHLY, CDR2 FYNNEI. Trimming took 0 bases from V and 6 from J; bases not matched to a gene: 5. In DNA form, the CDR3 reads TGTGCCAGCAGTGAAGCGACCTACAGGGGCGAGCAGTACTTC. Translation: CASSEATYRGEQYF.

The rearrangement links TRBV29-1 to TRBJ1-2; 9 positions agree with TRBD1. Germline lookup yields CDR1 SQVTM and CDR2 ANQGSEA. The trim removed 7 bases at V and 5 bases at J, leaving 8 bases unmatched. The CDR3 covers 13 residues. The CDR3 region is CSAIGDRVYGYTF. Written as DNA, the CDR3 is TGCAGCGCTATCGGGGACAGGGTGTATGGCTACACCTTC. Full variable domain (outside the CDR3, taken from reference TRBV29-1 and TRBJ1-2): SAVISQKPSRDICQRGTSLTIQCQVDSQVTMMFWYRQQPGQSLTLIATANQGSEATYESGFVIDKFPISRPNLTFSTLTVSNMSPEDSSIYLCSAIGDRVYGYTFGSGTRLTVV.

V and J are TRBV19 and TRBJ2-7; TRBD2 matches at 7 bases. CDR1 is LNHDA, CDR2 SQIVND, per germline (reference sequence). The CDR3 runs to 13 residues. V dropped 5 bases and J dropped 2; count of bases not matched to a gene: 3. For the CDR3, the DNA is TGTGCCAGTAGTGTCGGGAGGCCCTACGAGCAGTACTTC. Amino acid sequence: CASSVGRPYEQYF. Complete variable domain (other parts from reference TRBV19 and TRBJ2-7): DGGITQSPKYLFRKEGQNVTLSCEQNLNHDAMYWYRQDPGQGLRLIYYSQIVNDFQKGDIAEGYSVSREKKESFPLTVTSAQKNPTAFYLCASSVGRPYEQYFGPGTRLTVT.

Only a few counts were recorded for this clone. The DNA of the CDR3 is TGTGCCAGCAGCTTATCCCTAGGGGGGGGCTACGAGCAGTACTTC. Translated, it gives CASSLSLGGGYEQYF. The chain uses TRBV7-9 and TRBJ2-7, with D perhaps TRBD2 (7 bases). CDR1 is SEHNR, CDR2 FQNEAQ, per germline (reference sequence). The CDR3 length is 15 residues. Trimming removed 2 bases from V and 3 bases from J, with 14 bases in between.

The chain employs TRBV19 and TRBJ1-1; 7 bases map to TRBD1. The V gene end was trimmed by 0 bases and the J gene end by 1 base; junction bases not matched to a gene: 17. Per the germline V gene, CDR1 is LNHDA and CDR2 is SQIVND (reference sequence). The CDR3 covers 20 residues. As DNA, the CDR3 is TGTGCCAGTAGTATAGATGGATACAGGGGTTCGGAAGTTTGGAACACTGAAGCTTTCTTT. Its protein is CASSIDGYRGSEVWNTEAFF.

J is TRBJ2-5 and V is TRBV13, with 7 bases matching TRBD2. The CDR3 extends over 14 amino acids. V gave up 1 base and J gave up 4 bases; unmatched junction bases: 3. Germline V gene data show CDR1 as PRHDT and CDR2 as FYEKMQ (reference sequence). CDR3 sequence reads: CASSLATSVETQYF. In DNA form, the CDR3 reads TGTGCCAGCAGCTTAGCAACTAGCGTAGAGACCCAGTACTTC.

The gene calls are TRBV10-2 and TRBJ2-5; D is undetermined. The CDR3 is 17 residues long. CDR1 and CDR2 (germline): WSHSY, SAAADI. With 1 base removed from V and 1 base from J, the gap between germline ends came to 16 bases. CDR3: CASSEYHVPSLQETQYF. The DNA for the CDR3 is TGCGCCAGCAGTGAGTACCACGTTCCCTCCCTCCAAGAGACCCAGTACTTC.

In DNA form, the CDR3 reads TGTGCCAGCAGTTACTCCCCATCTGGGGCCAACGTCCTGACTTTC. Encoded protein: CASSYSPSGANVLTF. The chain recombines TRBV6-2 or TRBV6-3 with TRBJ2-6; D ambiguous. Trimming took 0 bases from V and 1 from J, leaving 4 bases between them. The CDR3 runs 15 residues. CDR1 MNHEY and CDR2 SVGEGT come from the germline V gene.

The chain has TRBV6-5 and TRBJ1-4, with 7 nucleotides matching TRBD1. Germline V gives CDR1 MNHEY, CDR2 SVGAGI. This CDR3 contains 12 residues. With 7 bases clipped from V and 5 bases from J, the junction kept 1 base outside the gene matches. In DNA, the CDR3 is TGTGCCAGCACAGGGGGAAATGAAAAACTGTTTTTT. Protein sequence: CASTGGNEKLFF.

The chain couples TRBV19 to TRBJ1-4; TRBD1 aligns across 7 bases. This CDR3 comprises 15 residues. Germline lookup yields CDR1 LNHDA and CDR2 SQIVND (reference sequence). V dropped 4 bases and J dropped 3; count of bases not matched to a gene: 5. CDR3 DNA: TGTGCCAGTAGTACACGGACAGGTTCTAATGAAAAACTGTTTTTT. It codes for CASSTRTGSNEKLFF.

The chain has TRBV5-1 and TRBJ1-1; 7 bases agree with TRBD1. Germline V CDR1 and CDR2: SGHRS, YFSETQ. The CDR3 is made up of 13 amino acids. J lost 7 bases, V lost 4 bases, and 7 bases had no gene match. The CDR3, as DNA: TGCGCCAGCAGCACCCGGACAGGCGGTGAAGCTTTCTTT. As protein: CASSTRTGGEAFF.

The chain links TRBV5-5 to TRBJ1-6, with unresolved D. Trimming stripped 2 bases from V and 6 bases from J, with 12 bases between. The length of the CDR3 is 15 residues. Germline CDR1 and CDR2: SGHKS and YYEKEE (reference sequence). CDR3 coding DNA: TGTGCCAGCAGCTTCGAGGCCACTACTAATTCACCCCTCCACTTT. Translating it yields CASSFEATTNSPLHF. Full variable domain (missing parts from reference TRBV5-5 and TRBJ1-6): DAGVTQSPTHLIKTRGQQVTLRCSPISGHKSVSWYQQVLGQGPQFIFQYYEKEERGRGNFPDRFSARQFPNYSSELNVNALLLGDSALYLCASSFEATTNSPLHFGNGTRLTVT.